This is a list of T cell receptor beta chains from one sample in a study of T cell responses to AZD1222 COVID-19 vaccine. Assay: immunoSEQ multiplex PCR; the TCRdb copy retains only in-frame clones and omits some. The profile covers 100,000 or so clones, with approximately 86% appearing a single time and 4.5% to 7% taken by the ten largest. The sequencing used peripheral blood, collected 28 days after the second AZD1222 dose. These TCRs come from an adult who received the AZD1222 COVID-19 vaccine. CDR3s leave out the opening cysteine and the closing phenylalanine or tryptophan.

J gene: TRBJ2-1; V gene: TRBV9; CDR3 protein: ASSADLAGYRAYEQF
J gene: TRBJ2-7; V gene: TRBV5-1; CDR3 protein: ASSLAGLPYEQY
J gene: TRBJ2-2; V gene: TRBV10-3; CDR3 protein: AISYSTGELF
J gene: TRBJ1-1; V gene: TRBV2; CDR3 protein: ASRQGINTEAF
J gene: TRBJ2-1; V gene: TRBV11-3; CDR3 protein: ASSLYGGPYNEQF
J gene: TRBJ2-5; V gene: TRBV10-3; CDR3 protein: AISPGQGLRKTQY
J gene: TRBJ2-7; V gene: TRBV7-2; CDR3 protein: ASSLNGNYEQY
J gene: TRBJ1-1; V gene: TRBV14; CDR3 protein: ASSQADGKAF
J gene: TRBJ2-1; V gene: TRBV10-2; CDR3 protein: ATKESSGRGPDNEQF
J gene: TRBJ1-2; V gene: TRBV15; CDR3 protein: ATSTTRGNGYT
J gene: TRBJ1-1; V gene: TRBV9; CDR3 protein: ASSVGQMNTEAF
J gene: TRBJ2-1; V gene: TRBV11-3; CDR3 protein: ASSLVTAGVVNEQF
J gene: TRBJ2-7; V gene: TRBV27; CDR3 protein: ASRALDVAYEQY
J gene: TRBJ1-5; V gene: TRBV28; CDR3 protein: ASFRVNQPQH
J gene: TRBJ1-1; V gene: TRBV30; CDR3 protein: AWSGRDRDTEAF
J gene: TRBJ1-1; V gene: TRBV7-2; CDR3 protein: ASSPQGRRTEAF
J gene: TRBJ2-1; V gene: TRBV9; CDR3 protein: ASSVESKAGVGDNEQF
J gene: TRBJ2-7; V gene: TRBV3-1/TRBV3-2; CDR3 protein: ASSQDDGHYEQY
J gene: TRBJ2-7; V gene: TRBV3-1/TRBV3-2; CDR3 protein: ASSTTSGSYEQY
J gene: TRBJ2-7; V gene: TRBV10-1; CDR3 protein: ASSRQGATRNEQY
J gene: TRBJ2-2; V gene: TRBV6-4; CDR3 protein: ASSDQGLAGGGRGELF
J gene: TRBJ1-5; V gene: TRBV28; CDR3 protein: ASSFPGTGISNQPQH
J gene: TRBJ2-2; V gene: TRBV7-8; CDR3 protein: ASSLRAAGGNTGELF
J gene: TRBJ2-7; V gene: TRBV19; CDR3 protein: ATEGGTNKPYEQY
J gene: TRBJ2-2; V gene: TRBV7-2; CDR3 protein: ASSLGTGVRGELF
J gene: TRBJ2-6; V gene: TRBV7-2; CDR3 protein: ASSKRAASLGANVLT
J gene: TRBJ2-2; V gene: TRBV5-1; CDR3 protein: ASTLTGPTGELF
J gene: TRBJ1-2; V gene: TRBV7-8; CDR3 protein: ASSSGLRGANYGYT
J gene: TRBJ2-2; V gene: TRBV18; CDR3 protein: ASSPRQATGELF
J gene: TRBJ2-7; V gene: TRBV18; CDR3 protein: ASSPPGQGRIHEQY
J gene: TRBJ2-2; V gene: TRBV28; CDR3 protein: ASSLSKTGRSITGELF
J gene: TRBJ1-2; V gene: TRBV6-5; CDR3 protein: ASRRPTEPYGYT
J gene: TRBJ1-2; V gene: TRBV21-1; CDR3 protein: ATPGQGNYGYT
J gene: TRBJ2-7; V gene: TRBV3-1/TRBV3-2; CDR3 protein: ASSQAGGQGYEQY
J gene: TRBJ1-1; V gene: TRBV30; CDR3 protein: AWTLGYNTEAF
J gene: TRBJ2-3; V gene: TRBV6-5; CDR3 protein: ASRQDARDTQY
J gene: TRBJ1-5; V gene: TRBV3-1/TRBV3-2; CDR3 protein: ASSPNGGINQPQH
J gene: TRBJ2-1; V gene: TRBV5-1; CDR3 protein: ASREGPSRYEQF
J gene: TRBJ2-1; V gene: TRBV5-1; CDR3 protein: ASGPGGEYNEQF
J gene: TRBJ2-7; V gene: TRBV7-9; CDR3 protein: ASSLGTENYEQY
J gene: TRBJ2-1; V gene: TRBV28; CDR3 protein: ATGGPTYNEQF
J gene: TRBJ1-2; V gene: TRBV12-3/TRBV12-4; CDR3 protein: ASSLDRGYGYT
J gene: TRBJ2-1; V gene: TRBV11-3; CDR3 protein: ASSLVGTGYNEQF
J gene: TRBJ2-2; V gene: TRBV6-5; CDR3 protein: ASRGPNTGELF
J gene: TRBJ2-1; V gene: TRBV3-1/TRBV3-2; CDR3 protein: ASSQGLAPGYEQF